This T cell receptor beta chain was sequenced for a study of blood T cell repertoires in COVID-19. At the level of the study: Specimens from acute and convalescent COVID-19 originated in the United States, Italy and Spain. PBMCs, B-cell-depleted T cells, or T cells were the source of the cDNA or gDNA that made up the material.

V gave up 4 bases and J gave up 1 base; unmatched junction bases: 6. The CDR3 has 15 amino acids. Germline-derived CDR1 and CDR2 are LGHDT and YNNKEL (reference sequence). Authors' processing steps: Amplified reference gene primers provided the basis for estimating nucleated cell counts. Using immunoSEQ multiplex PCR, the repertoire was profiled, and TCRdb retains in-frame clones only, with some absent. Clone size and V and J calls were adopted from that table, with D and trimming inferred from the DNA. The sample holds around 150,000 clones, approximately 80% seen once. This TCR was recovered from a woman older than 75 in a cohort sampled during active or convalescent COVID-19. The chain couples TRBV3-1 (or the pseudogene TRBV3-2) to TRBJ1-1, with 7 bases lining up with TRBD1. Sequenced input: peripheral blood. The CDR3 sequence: CASSLNRGRNTEAFF. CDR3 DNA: TGTGCCAGCAGCCTAAACAGGGGAAGGAACACTGAAGCTTTCTTT.